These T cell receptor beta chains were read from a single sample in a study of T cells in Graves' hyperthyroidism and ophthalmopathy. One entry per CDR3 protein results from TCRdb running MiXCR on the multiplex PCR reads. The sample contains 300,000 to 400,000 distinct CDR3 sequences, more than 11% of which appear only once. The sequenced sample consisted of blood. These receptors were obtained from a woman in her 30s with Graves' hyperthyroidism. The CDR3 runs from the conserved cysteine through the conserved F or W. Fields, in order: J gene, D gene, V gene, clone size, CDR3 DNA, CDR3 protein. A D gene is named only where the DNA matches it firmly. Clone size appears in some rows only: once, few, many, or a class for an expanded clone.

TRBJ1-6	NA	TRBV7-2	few	TGTGCCAGCAGCTCCGGGGGCTCCTATAATTCACCCCTCCACTTT	CASSSGGSYNSPLHF
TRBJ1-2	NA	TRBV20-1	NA	TGCAGTGCTCGAGTGCATGGCTGCACCTTC	CSARVHGCTF
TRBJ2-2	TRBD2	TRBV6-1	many	TGTGCCAGCAGCGTAGGTTGGGCTAGCGGCATTTCCCGGGAGCTGTTTTTT	CASSVGWASGISRELFF
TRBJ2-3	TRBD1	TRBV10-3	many	TGTGCCATCAGGGAACAGGGGCTGGATACGCAGTATTTT	CAIREQGLDTQYF
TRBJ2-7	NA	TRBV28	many	TGTGCCAGCAGAGCCGAGAGGGAGCAGTACTTC	CASRAEREQYF
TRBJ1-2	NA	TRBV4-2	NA	TGTGCCAGCAGCCAAGATCTCCAGGGGAAAAACTATGGCTACACCTTC	CASSQDLQGKNYGYTF
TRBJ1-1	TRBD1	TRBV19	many	TGTGCCAGTAGTACCGGGACAGGGACAGAAGCTTTCTTT	CASSTGTGTEAFF
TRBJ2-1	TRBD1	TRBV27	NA	TGTGCCAGCAGTCGGGACAGGGGGTACAATGAGCATTTCTTC	CASSRDRGYNEHFF
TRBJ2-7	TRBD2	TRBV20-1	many	TGCAGTGCTAGAGATTTGCGGGAGAGCCCCTACGAGCAGTACTTC	CSARDLRESPYEQYF
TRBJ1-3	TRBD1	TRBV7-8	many	TGTGCCAGCAGCCCCCAGACAGGGTATGGAAACACCATATATTTT	CASSPQTGYGNTIYF
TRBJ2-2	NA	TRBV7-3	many	TGTGCCAGCAGCTTAACGGGAACCCTCGGGGAGCTGTTTTTT	CASSLTGTLGELFF
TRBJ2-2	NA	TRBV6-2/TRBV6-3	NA	TGTGCCAGCAGGGTGGCGGGCGCGAACACCGGGGAGCTGTTTTTT	CASRVAGANTGELFF
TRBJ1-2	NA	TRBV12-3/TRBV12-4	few	TGTGCCAGCAGTTTTAGGCCTGAGGGCTACACCTTC	CASSFRPEGYTF
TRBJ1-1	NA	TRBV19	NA	TGTGCCAGTAGTGTTGCCGGGCTGAACACTGAAGCTTTCTTT	CASSVAGLNTEAFF
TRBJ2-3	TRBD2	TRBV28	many	TGTGCCACCTTGACAGCGGGAGGGCCAGATACGCAGTATTTT	CATLTAGGPDTQYF
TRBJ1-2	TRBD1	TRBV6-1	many	TGTGCCAGCAGTCCAGCGGGACAGTTCTATGGCTACACCTTC	CASSPAGQFYGYTF
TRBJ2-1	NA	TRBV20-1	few	TGCAGTGCTAGAGCTTTAGTCCGCGACTCAAATGAGCAGTTCTTC	CSARALVRDSNEQFF
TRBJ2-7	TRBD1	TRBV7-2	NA	TGTGCCAGCAGCTTGTCACAGGGGGCGGGTTACGAGCAGTACTTC	CASSLSQGAGYEQYF
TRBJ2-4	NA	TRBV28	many	TGTGCCAGCGGACTAAACGGCAACATTCAGTACTTC	CASGLNGNIQYF
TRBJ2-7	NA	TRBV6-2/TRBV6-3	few	TGTGCCAGCAGTTACTTCCGGGACCCCTCCTACGAGCAGTACTTC	CASSYFRDPSYEQYF
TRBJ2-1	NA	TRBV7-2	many	TGTGCCAGCAAGTTCGGGTGGGAGTACAATGAGCAGTTCTTC	CASKFGWEYNEQFF
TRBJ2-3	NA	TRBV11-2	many	TGTGCCAGCAGCGGGAGCGCAGATACGCAGTATTTT	CASSGSADTQYF
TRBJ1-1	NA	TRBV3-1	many	TGTGCCAGCAGCCACCGGCGGGACACTTTAGAGGAAGCTTTCTTT	CASSHRRDTLEEAFF
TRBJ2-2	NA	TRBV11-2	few	TGTGCCAGCAGCTTAATAGGCAACACCGGGGAGCTGTTTTTT	CASSLIGNTGELFF
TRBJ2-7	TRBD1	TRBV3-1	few	TGTGCCAGCAGCCGGGACAGCAGGTACGAGCAGTACTTC	CASSRDSRYEQYF
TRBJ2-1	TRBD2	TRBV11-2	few	TGTGCCAGCAGCTTACCCCGACTAGCGGGAGCCAATGAGCAGTTCTTC	CASSLPRLAGANEQFF
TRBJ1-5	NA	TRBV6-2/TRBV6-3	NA	TGTGCCAGCAGTGCTAAGTCAGGCGGCCCTTATAGCAATCAGCCCCAGCATTTT	CASSAKSGGPYSNQPQHF
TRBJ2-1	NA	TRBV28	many	TGTGCCAGCAGTGTAGGAGTCTACAATGAGCAGTTCTTC	CASSVGVYNEQFF
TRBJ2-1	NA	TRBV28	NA	TGTGCCAGCAGCCCAGCCCTGAAGGAAGAGCAGTTCTTC	CASSPALKEEQFF